Detailed here is one T cell receptor beta chain. What it binds is not known. This sample is part of a study of T cells in Graves' hyperthyroidism and ophthalmopathy. The study, taken as a whole, reports: Ophthalmopathy stood apart from stable hyperthyroidism in a 13 V-J model.

Germline values: CDR1 SGHRS, CDR2 YFSETQ. CDR3 length: 13 amino acids. J lost 3 bases, V lost 7 bases, and 0 bases had no gene match. Patients were excluded because of uncontrolled infection, other autoimmune disease, pregnancy or lactation. The authors obtained PBMCs from around 11 ml of fresh peripheral blood. The CDR3 regions of TCR beta were amplified from RNA transcripts. Primed by the HTBI set, a first-round RT-PCR was run on the TCR CDR3. TCRdb passed the multiplex PCR reads through MiXCR, listing each CDR3 protein once. Of fewer than 350,000 distinct CDR3 sequences detected, around 20% appear once; the ten largest clones hold over 45%.

The chain recombines TRBV5-1 with TRBJ2-2; 10 bases match TRBD1. The TCR sequence derives from a woman between 50 and 59 years old with Graves' hyperthyroidism. The sample taken for sequencing was blood. The CDR3, as DNA: TGCGCCAGCGGGACAGGGGACACCGGGGAGCTGTTTTTT. Protein: CASGTGDTGELFF.